The sequence of this TCR beta chain was determined in a study of T-cell memory formation after mild COVID-19. Across the whole study: Largely, TCR clusters stayed within a single donor.

The germline V gene has CDR1 LGHNA and CDR2 YSLEER. The CDR3 covers 15 residues. V was trimmed by 3 bases and J by 0 bases, leaving 11 bases between them. This clonotype has at least ten counts. Sample barcodes and UMIs were carried by the TCR alpha and TCR beta cDNA libraries that 5'RACE generated with constant-segment primers. TCRdb used MiXCR to reprocess the 5' RACE reads, holding one entry per CDR3 protein. Of fewer than 50,000 distinct CDR3 sequences listed, about 7.3% are singletons. Sequenced: PBMCs or a T cell subset sorted from them (not recorded which). The TCR originated in a man younger than 35 who had mild COVID-19 (a few samples of this study predate the infection). Cell type and time point are not known. The chain couples TRBV4-3 to TRBJ2-5; D not resolved. CDR3: CASSHALGYQETQYF. The DNA for the CDR3 is TGCGCCAGCAGCCATGCTCTAGGCTACCAAGAGACCCAGTACTTC.